The 30 T cell receptor beta chains presented below share a single source sample, sequenced in a study of blood T cell repertoires in COVID-19. Libraries were prepared by immunoSEQ multiplex PCR; TCRdb keeps only in-frame clonotypes and omits some of them. The repertoire holds approximately 300,000 clones, with over 85% as singletons. Sample: PBMCs or T cells enriched from blood (not recorded which). All receptors come from a man between 60 and 75 years old who had recovered from COVID-19.

A few counts support this clone. The chain combines TRBV11-2 with TRBJ2-7; D is uncertain. V lost 2 bases, J lost 0 bases, and 5 bases lay in between. CDR1 and CDR2 (germline): SGHAT, FQNNGV. The CDR3 is 13 amino acids. This chain's CDR3 is CASSLISSYEQYF. Written as DNA, the CDR3 is TGTGCCAGCAGCTTAATTAGCTCCTACGAGCAGTACTTC.

The gene calls are TRBV3-1 (or the pseudogene TRBV3-2) and TRBJ1-2; possible D gene TRBD1, 6 bases. The CDR3 consists of 13 residues. CDR1 and CDR2 (germline): LGHDT, YNNKEL (reference sequence). V lost 3 bases and J 4 bases, leaving 9 bases between the germline ends. The CDR3 DNA is TGTGCCAGCAGCCATAGGGACACCTATGGCTACACCTTC. Translated: CASSHRDTYGYTF.

V is TRBV7-2 and J is TRBJ1-3, with D tentatively TRBD1 (6 bases). Germline loops: CDR1 SGHTA, CDR2 FQGNSA. V dropped 8 bases and J dropped 4 bases, with 12 bases sitting between them. CDR3 length: 13 residues. CDR3 sequence: CASLQGSGNTIYF. CDR3 nucleotide sequence: TGTGCCAGCTTACAGGGTTCCGGAAACACCATATATTTT.

The rearrangement joins TRBV5-6 to TRBJ1-2; no definite D call. Germline V gives CDR1 SGHDT, CDR2 YYEEEE. V lost 0 bases and J lost 2, with 5 bases in between. The CDR3 sequence is 13 residues long. Here the CDR3 DNA reads TGTGCCAGCAGCTTGGGCGGAAACTATGGCTACACCTTC. Translation gives CASSLGGNYGYTF.

The chain uses TRBV30 and TRBJ2-3; D gene ambiguous. The CDR3 is made up of 15 amino acids. Trimming shortened V by 2 bases and J by 6 bases, and 18 bases separated the two germline ends. Germline CDR1 GTSNPN, CDR2 SVGIG (reference sequence). The CDR3 sequence is CAWSRLRPGRDTQYF. CDR3 sequence (DNA): TGTGCCTGGAGTCGCCTCCGACCAGGCCGCGATACGCAGTATTTT.

This clone was recorded a few times. This chain joins TRBV6-5 and TRBJ1-6; no clear D gene. The CDR3 totals 16 residues. Germline loops: CDR1 MNHEY, CDR2 SVGAGI. V was pared by 2 bases and J by 0 bases, with 8 bases between. The CDR3, as DNA: TGTGCCAGCAGTTACGAACGGAGCTCCTATAATTCACCCCTCCACTTT. It translates to CASSYERSSYNSPLHF.

The CDR3 DNA reads TGTGCCACCAGTGACGGACAGGGGGCCAATGAAGCTTTCTTT. This translates into CATSDGQGANEAFF. The genes are TRBV24-1 and TRBJ1-1, with 11 bases lining up with TRBD1. The CDR3 runs to 14 residues. Per germline, CDR1 KGHDR and CDR2 SFDVKD. Trimming removed 4 bases from V and 7 bases from J; junction bases left unmatched: 4.

The chain links TRBV6-5 to TRBJ1-2; TRBD1 might be the D (6 bases). V was shortened by 7 bases and J by 4 bases, with 19 bases between the two germline ends. The CDR3 is 15 amino acids. Germline loops: CDR1 MNHEY, CDR2 SVGAGI. The CDR3 DNA follows: TGTGCCAGCACCACATCGGGACAAACCTTCTATGGCTACACCTTC. Translation: CASTTSGQTFYGYTF.

The chain combines TRBV29-1 with TRBJ1-1; possibly TRBD1 for D (6 bases). Germline lookup yields CDR1 SQVTM and CDR2 ANQGSEA. Between the trimmed V and J ends, which lost 3 bases and 4 bases, there was a span of 15 bases. The CDR3 sequence is 14 residues long. The CDR3 here is CSVESGTSSTEAFF. As DNA, the CDR3 is TGCAGCGTTGAGTCAGGGACATCGAGCACTGAAGCTTTCTTT.

The chain joins TRBV11-2 to TRBJ1-1, with D perhaps TRBD1 (6 bases). Germline values: CDR1 SGHAT, CDR2 FQNNGV. The CDR3 runs to 14 residues. Deletions cut 6 bases from V and 8 bases from J, with 19 bases between. The CDR3 spells CASRLAGGGTEAFF. CDR3 nucleotides: TGTGCCAGCAGGCTAGCGGGAGGGGGTACGGAAGCTTTCTTT. Based on the CDR3 plus reference TRBV11-2 and TRBJ1-1, the full variable domain is EAGVAQSPRYKIIEKRQSVAFWCNPISGHATLYWYQQILGQGPKLLIQFQNNGVVDDSQLPKDRFSAERLKGVDSTLKIQPAKLEDSAVYLCASRLAGGGTEAFFGQGTRLTVV.

This clone appeared once. This chain connects TRBV12-3 or TRBV12-4 to TRBJ2-1, with D perhaps TRBD1 (5 bases). Trimming left V 6 bases short and J 8 bases short, with 11 bases between. The CDR3 consists of 12 residues. The CDR3 here is CASSLLGDEQFF. The CDR3 bases are TGTGCCAGCAGCCTTCTAGGGGATGAGCAGTTCTTC.

This clone occurred a few times. The V and J genes are TRBV6-5 and TRBJ1-1; D not certain. Trimming removed 2 bases from V and 7 bases from J, with 11 bases in between. CDR1 is MNHEY and CDR2 is SVGAGI in the germline V gene. There are 13 residues in the CDR3. This CDR3 reads CASSYPEGGEAFF. The CDR3 DNA follows: TGTGCCAGCAGTTACCCAGAGGGTGGTGAAGCTTTCTTT.

The rearrangement joins TRBV5-4 to TRBJ1-2, with TRBD1 matching over 7 bases. With 4 bases clipped from V and 4 bases from J, the junction kept 7 bases outside the gene matches. Germline V gene lookup returns CDR1 SGHNT and CDR2 YYREEE (reference sequence). This CDR3 has 14 amino acids. The CDR3 DNA sequence: TGTGCCAGCAGCCTGGGACAGTTCGGCTATGGCTACACCTTC. Protein product: CASSLGQFGYGYTF.

This clone was seen once. The rearrangement links TRBV11-3 to TRBJ1-6, with 9 bases identical to TRBD1. Germline CDR1 SGHNT, CDR2 YENEEA. There are 15 residues in the CDR3. V shed 5 bases and J 9 bases; nucleotides not matched to a gene: 8. DNA of the CDR3: TGTGCCAGCAGCAAGGGACAGGGACTAGTTTCACCCCTCCACTTT. Its translation is CASSKGQGLVSPLHF.

This clone was seen a few times. The chain uses TRBV24-1 and TRBJ1-2; 9 bases match TRBD1. V dropped 3 bases and J dropped 8; count of bases not matched to a gene: 9. There are 15 residues in the CDR3. Germline V gene data show CDR1 as KGHDR and CDR2 as SFDVKD. The chain's CDR3 is CATSDPGQGRRGYTF. The CDR3 DNA reads as TGTGCCACCAGTGATCCGGGACAGGGCAGGAGGGGCTACACCTTC.

This sequence joins TRBV5-4 and TRBJ1-1, with D possibly matching TRBD1 (6 bases). The CDR3 extends over 12 amino acids. Germline V gene sequence: CDR1 SGHNT, CDR2 YYREEE (reference sequence). The V gene lost 1 base and the J gene lost 12 bases, with 13 bases spanning the gap. The CDR3, as DNA: TGTGCCAGCAGCTTGTCAGGGGACCGACCTTTCTTT. Its translation is CASSLSGDRPFF.

This clone was observed at least ten times. The chain recombines TRBV19 with TRBJ1-6; 7 nucleotides match TRBD1. J lost 9 bases, V lost 6 bases, and 8 bases had no gene match. The CDR3 runs to 14 residues. The germline gives CDR1 LNHDA, CDR2 SQIVND (reference sequence). CDR3 nucleotides: TGTGCCAGTAGCATATGGGACAGTGGTTCACCCCTCCACTTT. It encodes CASSIWDSGSPLHF.

The genes are TRBV4-1 and TRBJ2-7; 9 nucleotides match TRBD1. In germline, CDR1 is MGHRA, CDR2 YSYEKL. With 1 base clipped from V and 6 bases from J, the junction kept 7 bases outside the gene matches. The length of the CDR3 is 15 residues. CDR3 coding DNA: TGCGCCAGCAGCCAAGCGGGACAGGGTTCTGGCGAGCAGTACTTC. Protein product: CASSQAGQGSGEQYF.

The chain joins TRBV19 to TRBJ2-4, with 9 bases identical to TRBD1. Germline-derived CDR1 and CDR2 are LNHDA and SQIVND (reference sequence). This CDR3 spans 16 amino acids. V was pared by 5 bases and J by 3 bases, with 8 bases of the junction left unmatched. The CDR3 sequence is CASSYPGQGVKNIQYF. The CDR3 DNA sequence: TGTGCCAGTAGTTACCCGGGACAGGGAGTCAAAAACATTCAGTACTTC. Drawing the rest from reference TRBV19 and TRBJ2-4, the complete variable domain is DGGITQSPKYLFRKEGQNVTLSCEQNLNHDAMYWYRQDPGQGLRLIYYSQIVNDFQKGDIAEGYSVSREKKESFPLTVTSAQKNPTAFYLCASSYPGQGVKNIQYFGAGTRLSVL.

In regard to this clone: The identical CDR3 is also encoded by other nucleotide sequences in the sample. The chain employs TRBV29-1 and TRBJ2-7; D may be TRBD1 (6 bases). The CDR3 spans 13 residues. Germline V gene data show CDR1 as SQVTM and CDR2 as ANQGSEA. Trimming took off 4 bases at V and 1 base at J, with 11 bases between the two ends. CDR3 amino acids: CSVVGGLSYEQYF. The CDR3 DNA follows: TGCAGCGTTGTAGGGGGTTTGTCCTACGAGCAGTACTTC.

V usage is TRBV2 and J usage is TRBJ2-1, with a possible D match to TRBD2 (6 bases). The V end lost 5 bases, the J end lost 0 bases, and 11 bases lay between the germline ends. This CDR3 contains 15 residues. CDR1 is SNHLY, CDR2 FYNNEI, per germline. The CDR3 region is CASSISGASYNEQFF. CDR3 DNA: TGTGCCAGCAGTATCTCGGGAGCCTCCTACAATGAGCAGTTCTTC.

The chain couples TRBV5-4 to TRBJ2-3, with 8 bases fitting TRBD1. The CDR3 runs 15 residues. The germline V gene encodes CDR1 SGHNT and CDR2 YYREEE (reference sequence). V lost 3 bases, J lost 4 bases, and 7 bases stayed unmatched. The CDR3 sequence: CASSSPTGDPDTQYF. In nucleotides, the CDR3 is TGTGCCAGCAGCTCGCCGACAGGGGACCCAGATACGCAGTATTTT.

This chain connects TRBV10-3 to TRBJ2-7, with TRBD1 matching over 8 bases. From germline, CDR1 is ENHRY and CDR2 SYGVKD. The CDR3 runs to 12 residues. Trimming took 11 bases from V and 3 from J; bases not matched to a gene: 6. The CDR3 loop reads CASGTGLYEQYF. The DNA of the CDR3 is TGTGCCTCCGGGACAGGTCTCTACGAGCAGTACTTC.

The chain joins TRBV19 to TRBJ1-1; tentative D call: TRBD1 (6 bases). The ends were cut back, 5 bases at V and 0 bases at J, with 16 bases in the middle. Germline V gives CDR1 LNHDA, CDR2 SQIVND (reference sequence). This CDR3 has 16 residues. In DNA, the CDR3 is TGTGCCAGTAGTTTTCGAGACAGGCGGATGAACACTGAAGCTTTCTTT. This encodes CASSFRDRRMNTEAFF.

This chain uses TRBV5-1 with TRBJ1-3; 7 positions match TRBD1. Germline V gives CDR1 SGHRS, CDR2 YFSETQ. The ends lost 4 bases at V and 4 bases at J; junction bases unmatched: 8. The CDR3 has 15 residues. CDR3 sequence (DNA): TGCGCCAGCAGCATCTTTACAGGGGCCGGAAACACCATATATTTT. It encodes CASSIFTGAGNTIYF.

The CDR3 nucleotides read TGTGCCAGCTCACCTCCGGGACAGAATTATGGCTACACCTTC. The encoded protein is CASSPPGQNYGYTF. The chain joins TRBV18 to TRBJ1-2, with 7 bases lining up with TRBD1. The CDR3 covers 14 residues. Per germline, CDR1 KGHSH and CDR2 LQKENI. Trimming cost V 3 bases and J 5 bases; bases outside gene matches: 6.

The chain has TRBV18 and TRBJ2-6, with a tentative D call TRBD1 (6 bases). The V and J ends lost 1 base and 0 bases respectively, with 13 bases between them. Per the germline V gene, CDR1 is KGHSH and CDR2 is LQKENI. CDR3 size: 18 residues. CDR3 DNA: TGTGCCAGCTCACCACTACAGGGAACCAACTCTGGGGCCAACGTCCTGACTTTC. Translated, it gives CASSPLQGTNSGANVLTF.

V usage is TRBV4-1 and J usage is TRBJ1-5, with 7 positions matching TRBD1. The V gene's germline CDR1 is MGHRA and CDR2 YSYEKL. J gave up 3 bases and V 4 bases, and 6 bases lay outside the gene matches. This CDR3 has 15 amino acids. Here the CDR3 reads CASSRRDSYNQPQHF. In DNA, the CDR3 is TGCGCCAGCAGCCGCCGGGACAGCTACAATCAGCCCCAGCATTTT.

The J gene is TRBJ2-3, the V gene TRBV3-1 (or the pseudogene TRBV3-2); TRBD2 matches 10 bases. The CDR3 is 19 amino acids. The V gene end was trimmed by 1 base and the J gene end by 4 bases; junction bases not matched to a gene: 14. The germline gives CDR1 LGHDT, CDR2 YNNKEL (reference sequence). The CDR3 is CASSQATNLLAGVADTQYF. CDR3 nucleotide sequence: TGTGCCAGCAGCCAAGCCACAAACCTCCTAGCGGGAGTCGCAGATACGCAGTATTTT.

V and J are TRBV27 and TRBJ1-5; no clear D. The CDR3 runs to 15 residues. Between the trimmed V and J ends, which lost 1 base and 2 bases, there was a span of 9 bases. Germline CDR1 is MNHEY and CDR2 is SMNVEV (reference sequence). Here the CDR3 reads CASSLFGRGNQPQHF. As DNA, the CDR3 is TGTGCCAGCAGTTTATTCGGTCGGGGCAATCAGCCCCAGCATTTT.